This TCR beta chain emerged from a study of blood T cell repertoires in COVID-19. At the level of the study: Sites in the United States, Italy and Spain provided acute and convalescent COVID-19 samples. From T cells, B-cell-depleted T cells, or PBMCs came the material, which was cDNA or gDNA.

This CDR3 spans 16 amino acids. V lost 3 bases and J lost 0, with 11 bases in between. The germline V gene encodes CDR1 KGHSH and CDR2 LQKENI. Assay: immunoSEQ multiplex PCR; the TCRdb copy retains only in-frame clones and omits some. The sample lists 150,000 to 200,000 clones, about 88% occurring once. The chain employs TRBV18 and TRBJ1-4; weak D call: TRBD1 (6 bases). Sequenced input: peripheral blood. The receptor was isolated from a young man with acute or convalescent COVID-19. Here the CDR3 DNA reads TGTGCCAGCTCACCTGGAACAGGGACAACTAATGAAAAACTGTTTTTT. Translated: CASSPGTGTTNEKLFF.